This T cell receptor (beta chain) derives from a study of blood T cells in healthy people across ages. With a J-beta primer mix and a sample-barcoded 5' primer, a second PCR ran about 6 to 11 cycles. A tag from a template-switch adaptor with 12 random nucleotides marked each cDNA molecule. TCRdb reprocessed the 5' RACE reads with MiXCR, giving one entry per CDR3 protein. The repertoire has just under 750,000 distinct CDR3 sequences, about a fifth of them found once; the top ten carry around a fifth. There are 15 residues in the CDR3. CDR1 MNHEY and CDR2 SVGEGT come from the germline V gene. Trimming stripped 5 bases from V and 5 bases from J, with 18 bases between. Total RNA, at least 6 micrograms per sample, came from PBMCs. This clonotype appeared a few times.

The gene calls are TRBV6-2 or TRBV6-3 and TRBJ1-1, with D perhaps TRBD1 (5 bases). The sequenced material came from blood. The clonotype was recovered from a man between 65 and 85 years old in good health. In DNA, the CDR3 is TGTGCCAGCAGTACTCCTTCCGGGGGTCGAACTGAAGCTTTCTTT. Protein sequence: CASSTPSGGRTEAFF.